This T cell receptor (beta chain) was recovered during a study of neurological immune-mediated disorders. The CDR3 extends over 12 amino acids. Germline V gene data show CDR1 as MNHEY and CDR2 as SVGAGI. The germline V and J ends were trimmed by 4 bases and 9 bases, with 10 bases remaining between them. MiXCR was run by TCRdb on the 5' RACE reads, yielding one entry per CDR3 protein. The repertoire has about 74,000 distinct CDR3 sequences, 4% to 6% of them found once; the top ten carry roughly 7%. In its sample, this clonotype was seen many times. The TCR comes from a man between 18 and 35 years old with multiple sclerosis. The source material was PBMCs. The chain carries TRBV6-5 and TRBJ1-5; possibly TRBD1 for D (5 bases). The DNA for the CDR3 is TGTGCCAGCAGTTCGGGGCCCTCGCCCCAGCATTTT. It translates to CASSSGPSPQHF.